The subject of this entry is one T cell receptor beta chain. The germline gives CDR1 MNHNS, CDR2 SASEGT. Trimming took off 4 bases at V and 3 bases at J, with 12 bases between the two ends. The CDR3 spans 15 residues. The sample is drawn from a study of shared T cell receptors in the human thymus. TCRdb keeps only in-frame clones here, not all; method: immunoSEQ multiplex PCR. The table lists about 660,000 clones, 85% to 90% of them singletons, with about 0.01% in the top ten. Another study also made use of these data, one on human thymus T cells. That investigation notes: Thymic and blood repertoires seemed to show skewed V and J gene use.

The sequence was obtained from a boy younger than two with a congenital heart defect. The sample consisted of thymocytes. The chain is built from TRBV6-1 and TRBJ1-4; D call uncertain. The CDR3 reads CASSGRDGSNEKLFF. The DNA of the CDR3 is TGTGCCAGCAGTGGCCGAGACGGGTCTAATGAAAAACTGTTTTTT.